This T cell receptor (beta chain) was profiled in a study of blood T cells in healthy people across ages (dated by TCRdb to the mid-2010s). For the study in its entirety: In model experiments, template switching captured about one uniquely barcoded TCR beta cDNA molecule for every two T cells. Using deep sequencing normalized with unique cDNA molecular identifiers, the study measured how TCR beta repertoire diversity changes with age. The donors were divided into four age groups: young (average about 16 years), middle-aged (approximately 42), aged (about 60) and long-lived (around 80). Donors of different ages were randomly distributed across sequencing lanes to avoid experimental bias. For two donors (one aged 18 to 29 and one aged 80 or older), the study analyzed two additional independent replicas of 1 million unique cDNA reads from the same blood draw. What the authors observed across the whole study: Compared with the aged group, the long-lived group had more naive CD4+ T cells, fewer expanded clones and increased TCR diversity, a pattern suggesting age selection. Observed TCR beta diversity per million T cells fell roughly linearly with age, and a significant reduction was already apparent by age approximately 41. Donor CMV infection status was unknown, potentially confounding age-related changes in expanded clonotypes. Estimates of total diversity based on one million sequenced T cells were considered lower bounds and underestimates. Bulk unsorted PBMC profiling prevented conclusive comparison of naive and antigen-experienced compartments. Observed TCR beta diversity correlated strongly with the percentage of naive T cells measured by flow cytometry.

As to this clonotype: Its antigen is still unknown. Base-call qualities are not available, and no considerably larger clone is one nucleotide away.

Systemically healthy Caucasian individuals from Russia, approximately 39 in total and aged about 6 to 100 years, were included as donors. Each donor gave 8 to 10 milliliters of peripheral blood, drawn into EDTA-treated Vacutainer tubes. Ficoll-Paque density-gradient centrifugation was used to isolate PBMCs, with at least 6.5 million per sample. Trizol reagent was used to extract total RNA from the PBMCs, yielding at least 6 micrograms per sample. For every donor, an aliquot of PBMCs went through flow cytometry to measure the percentages of naive CD45RAhigh/CD27high T cells. Deletion took 4 bases off V and 4 bases off J, with a span of 11 bases between the germline ends. Taken from cysteine to phenylalanine, the CDR3 has 14 residues. Only the CDR3 region is kept as DNA, spanning 42 bases read in frame from base 1. The germline V gene supplies CDR1 SGDLS and CDR2 YYNGEE. The protocol used for the library was 5' RACE. Sequencing used an Illumina HiSeq 2500. A second PCR of about 6 to 11 cycles was performed with a sample-barcoded 5' primer and a J-beta primer mix. Each TCR beta cDNA molecule received a unique molecular identifier from a template-switch 5' adaptor carrying 12 random nucleotides. At least 2.5 million CDR3-containing paired-end reads were obtained from each sample. The Mint cDNA synthesis kit, primed by a TRBC-specific oligonucleotide, was used to synthesize first-strand cDNA from all RNA. All cDNA was treated with uracil-DNA glycosylase and then went through a first 18-cycle PCR with the universal primers M1SS and BC2_uni_R. Per the source publication's procedure: Normalization of each sample was performed by random selection of 1 million high-quality reads, each carrying a distinct molecular identifier. Instead of being binned into consensus sequences, reads that shared molecular identifiers were thrown out. MiTCR, set to a Q25 quality threshold and the strictest error-elimination algorithm, was used for CDR3 identification, clonotype clustering and error correction. A nonparametric unseen species model with Euler transformation was used to estimate lower-bound total TCR beta diversity. TCRdb trimmed public reads at Q25 via fastp, called clones via MiXCR and kept in-frame beta chains. Every CDR3 protein is listed once, alongside the most common genes and DNA of its rows. TCRdb, rather than the study authors, made the V and J calls. The sample table holds roughly 860,000 distinct CDR3 sequences, of which around 68% were seen once. Clones ranked in the top ten supply 25% to 35% of the sample.

Sample: blood. The chain uses TRBV9 and TRBJ2-2; the D call could be TRBD1 or TRBD2, with each sharing 6 bases. This clonotype was obtained from a man under 40 in good health. The nucleotides read TGTGCCAGCAGCCCGCGGGACACCACCGGGGAGCTGTTTTTT. It specifies CASSPRDTTGELFF. When the CDR3 is completed using the reference TRBV9 and TRBJ2-2 genes on either side, the full variable domain is DSGVTQTPKHLITATGQRVTLRCSPRSGDLSVYWYQQSLDQGLQFLIQYYNGEERAKGNILERFSAQQFPDLHSELNLSSLELGDSALYFCASSPRDTTGELFFGEGSRLTVL.